The rows below give T cell receptor beta chains drawn from one sample of a study of blood T cell repertoires in COVID-19. The table came from immunoSEQ multiplex PCR; TCRdb's copy has only in-frame clones and leaves some out. The profile shows 70,000 to 80,000 clones, about nine tenths of them singletons. Sequencing was done on a sample of peripheral blood. All receptors derive from a man older than 75 in a cohort sampled during active COVID-19. CDR3s include the opening cysteine and the closing phenylalanine or tryptophan. The D gene is left open where the match is weak. For some rows the clone size is stated as once, few or many, or as a class when expanded; others skip it.

J,V,D,size,CDR3,DNA
TRBJ1-6,TRBV2,.,.,CASSADGAGATYNSPLHF,TGTGCCAGCAGTGCCGACGGGGCAGGGGCTACCTATAATTCACCCCTCCACTTT
TRBJ2-5,TRBV5-1,TRBD1,.,CASSSRTGEETQYF,TGCGCCAGCAGCTCCAGGACAGGGGAAGAGACCCAGTACTTC
TRBJ2-7,TRBV7-2,TRBD1,.,CASSLGTGIGEQYF,TGTGCCAGCAGCCTTGGGACAGGGATAGGCGAGCAGTACTTC
TRBJ2-7,TRBV27,TRBD1,.,CASSSYPGTGGYEQYF,TGTGCCAGCAGTTCCTACCCCGGGACAGGGGGGTACGAGCAGTACTTC
TRBJ2-2,TRBV6-1,.,.,CASSSGQAGTGELFF,TGTGCCAGCAGTTCCGGTCAAGCTGGCACCGGGGAGCTGTTTTTT
TRBJ1-2,TRBV3-1/TRBV3-2,.,.,CASSHQGTYGYTF,TGTGCCAGCAGCCACCAGGGGACCTATGGCTACACCTTC
TRBJ1-5,TRBV5-6,TRBD1,.,CASSLYGTGRNNQPQHF,TGTGCCAGCAGCTTATATGGGACAGGGAGGAACAATCAGCCCCAGCATTTT
TRBJ2-3,TRBV29-1,TRBD1,.,CSTGQGGSPDTQYF,TGCAGCACCGGACAGGGGGGTTCCCCGGATACGCAGTATTTT
TRBJ2-1,TRBV14,.,.,CASSLITGDYNEQFF,TGTGCCAGCAGCCTTATTACGGGGGACTACAATGAGCAGTTCTTC
TRBJ2-5,TRBV6-5,TRBD2,once,CASARAGGQETQYF,TGTGCCAGCGCAAGAGCGGGGGGGCAAGAGACCCAGTACTTC
TRBJ2-7,TRBV5-5,TRBD1,.,CASSVTGTVAYEQYF,TGTGCCAGCAGCGTCACCGGGACAGTCGCCTACGAGCAGTACTTC
TRBJ1-1,TRBV7-2,.,.,CASSFRQSTEAFF,TGTGCCAGCAGCTTCCGACAGTCGACTGAAGCTTTCTTT
TRBJ1-4,TRBV2,TRBD1,.,CASRGDRVGKLFF,TGTGCCAGCAGGGGGGACAGGGTTGGAAAACTGTTTTTT
TRBJ2-7,TRBV6-6,.,.,CASTPSDISSYEQYF,TGTGCCAGCACCCCCAGCGATATCAGCTCCTACGAGCAGTACTTC
TRBJ2-2,TRBV28,.,.,CASSHNGLPNTGELFF,TGTGCCAGCAGCCATAATGGACTCCCCAACACCGGGGAGCTGTTTTTT
TRBJ1-5,TRBV5-1,TRBD1,.,CASSLQGGGNQPQHF,TGCGCCAGCAGCTTGCAGGGGGGTGGCAATCAGCCCCAGCATTTT
TRBJ1-6,TRBV28,.,.,CASSFKAGARLHF,TGTGCCAGCAGTTTCAAGGCGGGGGCGCGTCTCCACTTT
TRBJ2-5,TRBV30,TRBD2,.,CAWKSKTSGKGETQYF,TGTGCCTGGAAATCAAAAACTAGCGGGAAGGGGGAGACCCAGTACTTC
TRBJ2-3,TRBV5-1,TRBD1,.,CASSPQGAGADTQYF,TGCGCCAGCAGCCCACAGGGGGCAGGCGCAGATACGCAGTATTTT
TRBJ1-5,TRBV18,TRBD1,.,CASSPDRDRANQPQHF,TGTGCCAGCTCACCAGACCGGGACAGGGCCAATCAGCCCCAGCATTTT
TRBJ2-1,TRBV5-1,TRBD1,once,CASSLNFGTGAFHEQFF,TGCGCCAGCAGCTTGAATTTCGGGACAGGGGCTTTCCATGAGCAGTTCTTC
TRBJ1-1,TRBV2,TRBD1,once,CASSGTEGTEAFF,TGTGCCAGCAGCGGGACAGAAGGCACTGAAGCTTTCTTT
TRBJ2-5,TRBV5-1,TRBD1,.,CASSPRTTGVETQYF,TGCGCCAGCAGCCCAAGAACCACAGGGGTCGAGACCCAGTACTTC
TRBJ1-1,TRBV3-1/TRBV3-2,TRBD1,.,CASSQGGTGVDTEAFF,TGTGCCAGCAGCCAAGGGGGGACAGGGGTGGATACTGAAGCTTTCTTT
TRBJ2-3,TRBV4-2,.,.,CASSQADGGTDTQYF,TGTGCCAGCAGCCAGGCGGACGGGGGCACAGATACGCAGTATTTT
TRBJ1-2,TRBV19,.,.,CASSFRQASNYGYTF,TGTGCCAGTAGTTTTAGACAGGCCTCTAACTATGGCTACACCTTC
TRBJ2-3,TRBV2,.,.,CASRMGPDTQYF,TGTGCCAGCAGGATGGGGCCAGATACGCAGTATTTT
TRBJ1-6,TRBV5-1,.,.,CASSIDRFNSPLHF,TGCGCCAGCAGCATCGACAGGTTTAATTCACCCCTCCACTTT
TRBJ2-5,TRBV5-1,TRBD1,.,CASSFGRTQGVQETQYF,TGCGCCAGCAGCTTCGGACGAACCCAGGGGGTCCAAGAGACCCAGTACTTC
TRBJ1-1,TRBV6-5,.,.,CASSYSSGKVGTEAFF,TGTGCCAGCAGTTACTCATCAGGGAAAGTAGGCACTGAAGCTTTCTTT
TRBJ1-4,TRBV7-9,.,.,CASNPGGRETEKLFF,TGTGCCAGCAACCCTGGGGGGAGGGAGACTGAAAAACTGTTTTTT
TRBJ2-3,TRBV7-2,.,.,CASSLERTDTQYF,TGTGCCAGCAGCTTAGAGCGGACAGATACGCAGTATTTT
TRBJ1-5,TRBV11-1,TRBD1,.,CASSLAGQGSNQPQHF,TGTGCCAGCAGCTTAGCAGGACAGGGTAGCAATCAGCCCCAGCATTTT
TRBJ1-2,TRBV2,.,.,CASSERGNGYTF,TGTGCCAGCAGTGAAAGAGGGAATGGCTACACCTTC
TRBJ2-2,TRBV7-3,.,.,CASSLRQGRTGELFF,TGTGCCAGCAGCTTACGGCAGGGGAGAACCGGGGAGCTGTTTTTT
TRBJ1-1,TRBV29-1,TRBD1,.,CSAAQGAINTEAFF,TGCAGCGCCGCCCAGGGGGCCATTAACACTGAAGCTTTCTTT
TRBJ2-1,TRBV27,.,.,CASSPRGLSSYNEQFF,TGTGCCAGCAGTCCCCGAGGGCTGAGCTCCTACAATGAGCAGTTCTTC
TRBJ2-2,TRBV7-9,TRBD2,.,CAGLSGGAEKTGELFF,TGTGCCGGTCTGAGCGGGGGGGCCGAAAAGACCGGGGAGCTGTTTTTT
TRBJ1-1,TRBV4-2,.,few,CASSQDRLRNTEAFF,TGTGCCAGCAGCCAAGATCGTTTGAGGAACACTGAAGCTTTCTTT
TRBJ2-7,TRBV6-5,TRBD1,.,CASSSLTGLGEQYF,TGTGCCAGCAGTTCTCTGACAGGGCTCGGCGAGCAGTACTTC
TRBJ2-1,TRBV6-2/TRBV6-3,.,.,CASSYSRVRFDEQFF,TGTGCCAGCAGTTACTCCCGGGTTCGATTCGATGAGCAGTTCTTC